Described below is a single T cell receptor beta chain sequence and its context. Its antigen is unidentified. Frozen unsorted single-cell suspensions supplied the genomic DNA. These data are taken from a study of immune cell composition in non-small cell lung cancer. Study-level points and caveats: In adenocarcinoma, maximal tumour-associated clone frequency tracked TIL tumour reactivity. Lung adenocarcinomas had lower top 10 clone scores and clonality than squamous tumours.

There are 13 residues in the CDR3. Sequencing was performed with immunoSEQ multiplex PCR; in TCRdb, only in-frame clones are kept and a portion is missing. The table lists about 2,000 clones, around 80% of them singletons. The sequenced material came from lung tumor tissue. The chain carries TRBV21-1 and TRBJ1-5; the DNA was not used to check the table's D call, TRBD1. TRBV21-1 is termed a pseudogene. This sequence was found in a human donor with non-small cell lung cancer. The CDR3 coding sequence is TGTGCCATCCCACAGGAGACCAATCAGCCCCAGCATTTT. It is translated as CAIPQETNQPQHF.